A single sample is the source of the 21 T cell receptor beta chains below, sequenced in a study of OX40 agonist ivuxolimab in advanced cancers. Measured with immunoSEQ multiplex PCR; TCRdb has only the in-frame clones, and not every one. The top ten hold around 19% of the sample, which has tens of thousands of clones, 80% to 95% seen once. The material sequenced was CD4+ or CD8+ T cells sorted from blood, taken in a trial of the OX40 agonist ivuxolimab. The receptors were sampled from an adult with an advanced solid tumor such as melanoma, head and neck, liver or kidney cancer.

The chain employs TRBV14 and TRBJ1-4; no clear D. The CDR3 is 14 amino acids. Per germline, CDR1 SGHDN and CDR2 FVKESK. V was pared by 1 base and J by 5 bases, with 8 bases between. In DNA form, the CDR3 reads TGTGCCAGCAGCCAAGTAGCCGCAAATGAAAAACTGTTTTTT. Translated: CASSQVAANEKLFF.

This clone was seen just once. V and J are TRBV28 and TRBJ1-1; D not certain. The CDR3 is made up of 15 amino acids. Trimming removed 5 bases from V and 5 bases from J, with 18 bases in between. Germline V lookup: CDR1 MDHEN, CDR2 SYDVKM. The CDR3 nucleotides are TGTGCCAGCAGTCTAGTTCGTATAGGGAGGACTGAAGCTTTCTTT. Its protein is CASSLVRIGRTEAFF.

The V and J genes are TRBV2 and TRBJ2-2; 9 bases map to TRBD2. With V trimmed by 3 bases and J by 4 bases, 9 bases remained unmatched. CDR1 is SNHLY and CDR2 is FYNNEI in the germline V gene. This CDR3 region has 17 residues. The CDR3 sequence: CASSDSSSGGTTGELFF. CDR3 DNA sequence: TGTGCCAGCAGTGACTCAAGTAGCGGGGGCACCACCGGGGAGCTGTTTTTT.

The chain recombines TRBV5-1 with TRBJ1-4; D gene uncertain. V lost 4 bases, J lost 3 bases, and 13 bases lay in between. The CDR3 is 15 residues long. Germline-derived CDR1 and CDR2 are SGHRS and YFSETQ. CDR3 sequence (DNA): TGCGCCAGCAGCCCGCGGGCCGACCCTAATGAAAAACTGTTTTTT. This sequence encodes CASSPRADPNEKLFF.

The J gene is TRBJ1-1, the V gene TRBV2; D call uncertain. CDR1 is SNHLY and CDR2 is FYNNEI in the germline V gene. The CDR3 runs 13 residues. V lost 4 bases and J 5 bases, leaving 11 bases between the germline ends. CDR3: CASSGMVHTEAFF. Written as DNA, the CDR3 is TGTGCCAGCAGTGGTATGGTGCATACTGAAGCTTTCTTT.

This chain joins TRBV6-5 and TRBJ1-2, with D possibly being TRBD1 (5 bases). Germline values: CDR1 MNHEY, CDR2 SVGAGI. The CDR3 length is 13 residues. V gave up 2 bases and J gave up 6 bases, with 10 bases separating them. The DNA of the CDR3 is TGTGCCAGCAGTTACAGCTCAGGGAATGGCTACACCTTC. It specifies CASSYSSGNGYTF.

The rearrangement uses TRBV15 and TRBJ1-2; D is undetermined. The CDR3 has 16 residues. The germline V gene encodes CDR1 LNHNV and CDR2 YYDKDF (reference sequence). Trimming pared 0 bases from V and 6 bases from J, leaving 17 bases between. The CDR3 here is CATSRDLGGPFDGYTF. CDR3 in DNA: TGTGCCACCAGCAGAGACCTGGGAGGGCCGTTTGATGGCTACACCTTC.

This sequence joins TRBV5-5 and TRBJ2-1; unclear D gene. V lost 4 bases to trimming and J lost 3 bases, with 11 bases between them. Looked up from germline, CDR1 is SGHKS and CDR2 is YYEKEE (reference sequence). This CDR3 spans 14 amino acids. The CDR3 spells CASSQDLRYNEQFF. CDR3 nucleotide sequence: TGTGCCAGCAGCCAGGACCTCCGCTACAATGAGCAGTTCTTC.

The CDR3 region is CASSFQGYEQYF. For the CDR3, the DNA is TGTGCCAGCAGTTTTCAGGGTTACGAGCAGTACTTC. This chain links TRBV6-5 with TRBJ2-7; D perhaps matches TRBD1 (5 bases). The germline V gene has CDR1 MNHEY and CDR2 SVGAGI. V dropped 4 bases and J dropped 4 bases, with 8 bases sitting between them. This CDR3 comprises 12 residues.

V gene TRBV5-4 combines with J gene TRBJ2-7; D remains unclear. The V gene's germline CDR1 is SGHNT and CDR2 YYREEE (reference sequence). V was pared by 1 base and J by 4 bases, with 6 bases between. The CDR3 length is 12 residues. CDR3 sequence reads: CASSLKGYEQYF. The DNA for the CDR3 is TGTGCCAGCAGCTTGAAGGGATACGAGCAGTACTTC.

The chain's CDR3 is CASSLTGTGSSPLHF. CDR3 nucleotides: TGTGCCAGCAGTTTGACCGGGACAGGGAGTTCACCCCTCCACTTT. The chain employs TRBV28 and TRBJ1-6, with 9 nucleotides matching TRBD1. Germline V CDR1 and CDR2: MDHEN, SYDVKM. The CDR3 totals 15 residues. V was clipped by 3 bases and J by 9 bases; unmatched bases: 6.

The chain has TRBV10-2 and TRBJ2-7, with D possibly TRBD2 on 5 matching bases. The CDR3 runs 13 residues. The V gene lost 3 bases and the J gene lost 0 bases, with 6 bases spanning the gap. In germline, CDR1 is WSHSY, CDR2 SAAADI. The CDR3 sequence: CASSDTSSYEQYF. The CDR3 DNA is TGCGCCAGCAGTGACACTAGCTCCTACGAGCAGTACTTC.

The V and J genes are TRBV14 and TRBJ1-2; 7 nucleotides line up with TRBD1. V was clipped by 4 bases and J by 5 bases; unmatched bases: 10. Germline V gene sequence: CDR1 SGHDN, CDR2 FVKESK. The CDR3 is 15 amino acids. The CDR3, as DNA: TGTGCCAGCAGCCCGACAGGGCCGCTCCGTTATGGCTACACCTTC. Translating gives CASSPTGPLRYGYTF.

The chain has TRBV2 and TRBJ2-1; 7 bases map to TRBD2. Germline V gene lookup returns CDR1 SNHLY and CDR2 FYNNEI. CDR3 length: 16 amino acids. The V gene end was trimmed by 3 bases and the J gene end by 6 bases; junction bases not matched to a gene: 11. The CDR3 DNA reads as TGTGCCAGCAGTGACAAACGGGGGGTGATATCCAATGAGCAGTTCTTC. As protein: CASSDKRGVISNEQFF.

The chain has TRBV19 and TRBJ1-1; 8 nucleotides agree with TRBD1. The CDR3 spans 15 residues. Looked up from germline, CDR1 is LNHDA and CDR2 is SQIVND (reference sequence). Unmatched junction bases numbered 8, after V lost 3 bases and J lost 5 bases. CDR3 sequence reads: CASSIPRTGYTEAFF. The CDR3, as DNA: TGTGCCAGTAGTATCCCCCGGACAGGGTATACTGAAGCTTTCTTT.

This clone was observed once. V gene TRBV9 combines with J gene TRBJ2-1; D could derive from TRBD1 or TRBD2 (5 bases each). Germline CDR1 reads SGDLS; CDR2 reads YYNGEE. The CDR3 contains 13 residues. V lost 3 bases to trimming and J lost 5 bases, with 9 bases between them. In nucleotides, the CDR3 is TGTGCCAGCAGCGCGGGACGGAACAATGAGCAGTTCTTC. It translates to CASSAGRNNEQFF.

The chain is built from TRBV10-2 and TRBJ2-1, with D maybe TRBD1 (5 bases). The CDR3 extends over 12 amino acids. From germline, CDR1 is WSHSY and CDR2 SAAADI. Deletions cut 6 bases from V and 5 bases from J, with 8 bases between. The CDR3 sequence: CASRQGDNEQFF. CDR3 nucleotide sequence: TGCGCCAGCAGGCAGGGTGACAATGAGCAGTTCTTC.

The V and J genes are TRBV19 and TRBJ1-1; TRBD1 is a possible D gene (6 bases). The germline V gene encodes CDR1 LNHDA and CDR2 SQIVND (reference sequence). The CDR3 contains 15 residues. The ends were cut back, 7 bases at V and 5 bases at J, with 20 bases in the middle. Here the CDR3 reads CASTIGDWRGTEAFF. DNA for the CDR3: TGTGCCAGTACCATAGGCGATTGGAGGGGGACTGAAGCTTTCTTT.

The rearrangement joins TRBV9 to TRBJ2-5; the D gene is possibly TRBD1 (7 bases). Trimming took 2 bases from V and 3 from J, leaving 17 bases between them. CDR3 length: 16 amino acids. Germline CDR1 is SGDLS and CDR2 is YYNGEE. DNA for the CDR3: TGTGCCAGCAGCGTCGGGACTTCCCAGGGGGAAGAGACCCAGTACTTC. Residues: CASSVGTSQGEETQYF.

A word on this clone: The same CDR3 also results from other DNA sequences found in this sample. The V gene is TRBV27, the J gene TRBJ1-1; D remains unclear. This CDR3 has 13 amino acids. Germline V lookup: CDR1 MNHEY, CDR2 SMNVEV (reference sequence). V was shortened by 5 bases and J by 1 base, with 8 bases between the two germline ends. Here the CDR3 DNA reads TGTGCCAGCAGTCTAAGCGAGAACACTGAAGCTTTCTTT. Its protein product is CASSLSENTEAFF.

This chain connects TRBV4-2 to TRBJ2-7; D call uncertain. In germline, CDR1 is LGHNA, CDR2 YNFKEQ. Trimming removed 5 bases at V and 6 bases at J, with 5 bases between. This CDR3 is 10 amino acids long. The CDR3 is CASSLVEQYF. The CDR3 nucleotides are TGTGCCAGCAGCTTGGTCGAGCAGTACTTC.